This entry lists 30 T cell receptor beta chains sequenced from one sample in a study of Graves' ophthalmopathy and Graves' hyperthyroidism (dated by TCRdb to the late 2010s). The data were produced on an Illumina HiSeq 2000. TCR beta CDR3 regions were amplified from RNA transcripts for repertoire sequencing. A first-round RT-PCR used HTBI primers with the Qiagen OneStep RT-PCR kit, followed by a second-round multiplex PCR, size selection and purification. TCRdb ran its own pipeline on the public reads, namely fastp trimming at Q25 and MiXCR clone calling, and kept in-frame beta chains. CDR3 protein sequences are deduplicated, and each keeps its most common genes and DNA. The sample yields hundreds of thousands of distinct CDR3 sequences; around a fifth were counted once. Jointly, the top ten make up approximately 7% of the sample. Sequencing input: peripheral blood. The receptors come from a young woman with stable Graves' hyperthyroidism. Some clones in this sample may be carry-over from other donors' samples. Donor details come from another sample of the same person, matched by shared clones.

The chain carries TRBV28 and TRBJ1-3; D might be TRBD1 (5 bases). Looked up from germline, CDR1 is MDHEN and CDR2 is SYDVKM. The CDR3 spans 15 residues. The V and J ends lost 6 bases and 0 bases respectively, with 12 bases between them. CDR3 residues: CASRPRQFSGNTIYF. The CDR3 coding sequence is TGTGCCAGCAGACCCAGACAGTTCTCTGGAAACACCATATATTTT.

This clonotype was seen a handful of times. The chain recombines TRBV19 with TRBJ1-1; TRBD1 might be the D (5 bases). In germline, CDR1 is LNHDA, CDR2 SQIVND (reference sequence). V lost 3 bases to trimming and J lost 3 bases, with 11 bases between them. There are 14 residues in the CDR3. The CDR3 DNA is TGTGCCAGTAGTATCGAGGGGAGGTACACTGAAGCTTTCTTT. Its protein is CASSIEGRYTEAFF.

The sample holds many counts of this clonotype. The CDR3 loop is CASSYRRRTGELFF. CDR3 DNA sequence: TGTGCCAGCAGTTACCGACGGAGAACCGGGGAGCTGTTTTTT. This chain uses TRBV6-2 or TRBV6-3 with TRBJ2-2, with D unresolved. The CDR3 is made up of 14 amino acids. Germline V CDR1 and CDR2: MNHEY, SVGEGT. The germline V and J ends were trimmed by 2 bases and 5 bases, with 9 bases remaining between them.

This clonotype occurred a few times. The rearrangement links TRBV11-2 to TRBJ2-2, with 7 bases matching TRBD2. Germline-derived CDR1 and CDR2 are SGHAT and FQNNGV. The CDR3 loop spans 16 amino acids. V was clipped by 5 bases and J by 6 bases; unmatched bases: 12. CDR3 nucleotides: TGTGCCAGCAGCCCCCGGACTAGGTTTAATTCCGGGGAGCTGTTTTTT. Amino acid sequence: CASSPRTRFNSGELFF. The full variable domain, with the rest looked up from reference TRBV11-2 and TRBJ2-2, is EAGVAQSPRYKIIEKRQSVAFWCNPISGHATLYWYQQILGQGPKLLIQFQNNGVVDDSQLPKDRFSAERLKGVDSTLKIQPAKLEDSAVYLCASSPRTRFNSGELFFGEGSRLTVL.

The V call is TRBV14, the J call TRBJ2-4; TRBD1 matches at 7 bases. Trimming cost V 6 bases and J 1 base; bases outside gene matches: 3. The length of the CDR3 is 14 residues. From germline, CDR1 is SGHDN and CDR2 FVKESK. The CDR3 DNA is TGTGCCAGCAGTAAGGGGGCGGCCAAAAACATTCAGTACTTC. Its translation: CASSKGAAKNIQYF.

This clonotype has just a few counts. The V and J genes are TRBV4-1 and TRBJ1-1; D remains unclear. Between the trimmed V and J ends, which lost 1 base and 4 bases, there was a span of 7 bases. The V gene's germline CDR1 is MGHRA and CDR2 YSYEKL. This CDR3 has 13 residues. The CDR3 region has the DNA TGCGCCAGCAGCCAAGCGTGGGGCACTGAAGCTTTCTTT. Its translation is CASSQAWGTEAFF.

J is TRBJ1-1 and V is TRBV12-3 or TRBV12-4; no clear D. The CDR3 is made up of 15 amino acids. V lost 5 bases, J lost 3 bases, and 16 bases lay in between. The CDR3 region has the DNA TGTGCCAGCAGTCCGAACGGACGGGGTTACACTGAAGCTTTCTTT. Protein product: CASSPNGRGYTEAFF.

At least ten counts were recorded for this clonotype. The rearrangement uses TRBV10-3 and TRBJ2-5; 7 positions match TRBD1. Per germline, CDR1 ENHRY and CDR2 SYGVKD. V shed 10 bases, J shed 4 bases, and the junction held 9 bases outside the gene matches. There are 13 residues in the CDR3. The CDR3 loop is CATTVDRVETQYF. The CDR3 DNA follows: TGTGCCACCACAGTAGACAGGGTAGAGACCCAGTACTTC.

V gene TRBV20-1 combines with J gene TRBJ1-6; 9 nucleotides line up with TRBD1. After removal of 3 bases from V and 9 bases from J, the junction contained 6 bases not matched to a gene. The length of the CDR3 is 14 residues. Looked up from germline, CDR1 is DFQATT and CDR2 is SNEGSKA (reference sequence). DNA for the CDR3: TGCAGTGCTAGTTGGGGGGACAGGGTTTCACCCCTCCACTTT. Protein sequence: CSASWGDRVSPLHF.

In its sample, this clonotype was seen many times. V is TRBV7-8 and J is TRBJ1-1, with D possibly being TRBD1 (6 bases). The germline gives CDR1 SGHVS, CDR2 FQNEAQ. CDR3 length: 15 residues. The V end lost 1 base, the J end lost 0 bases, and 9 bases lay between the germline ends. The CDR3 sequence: CASSLGSGVNTEAFF. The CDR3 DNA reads TGTGCCAGCAGCTTAGGCTCAGGGGTGAACACTGAAGCTTTCTTT.

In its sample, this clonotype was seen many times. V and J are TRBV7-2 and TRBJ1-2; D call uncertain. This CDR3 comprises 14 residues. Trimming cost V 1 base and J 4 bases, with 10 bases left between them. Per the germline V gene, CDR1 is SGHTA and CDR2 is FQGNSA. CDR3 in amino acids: CASSLGDGVYGYTF. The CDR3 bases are TGTGCCAGCAGCTTAGGCGACGGGGTCTATGGCTACACCTTC.

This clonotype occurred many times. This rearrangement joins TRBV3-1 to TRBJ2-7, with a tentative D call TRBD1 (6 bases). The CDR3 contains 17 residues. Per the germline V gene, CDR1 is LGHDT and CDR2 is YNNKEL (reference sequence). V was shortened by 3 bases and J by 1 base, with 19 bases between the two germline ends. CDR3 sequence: CASSQRGTGIRSYEQYF. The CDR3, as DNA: TGTGCCAGCAGCCAGCGCGGAACAGGGATTCGGTCCTACGAGCAGTACTTC.

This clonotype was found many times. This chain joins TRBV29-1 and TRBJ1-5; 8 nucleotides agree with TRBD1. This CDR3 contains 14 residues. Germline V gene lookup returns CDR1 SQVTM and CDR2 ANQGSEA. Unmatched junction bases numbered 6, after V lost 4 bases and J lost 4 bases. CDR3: CSVVMGQDNQPQHF. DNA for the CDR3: TGCAGCGTTGTCATGGGACAGGATAATCAGCCCCAGCATTTT. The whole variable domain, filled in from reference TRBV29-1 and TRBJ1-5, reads SAVISQKPSRDICQRGTSLTIQCQVDSQVTMMFWYRQQPGQSLTLIATANQGSEATYESGFVIDKFPISRPNLTFSTLTVSNMSPEDSSIYLCSVVMGQDNQPQHFGDGTRLSIL.

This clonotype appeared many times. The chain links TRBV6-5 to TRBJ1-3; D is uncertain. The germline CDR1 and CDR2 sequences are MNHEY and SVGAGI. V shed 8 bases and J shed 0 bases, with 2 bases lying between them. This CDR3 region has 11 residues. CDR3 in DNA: TGTGCCAGCGGCTCTGGAAACACCATATATTTT. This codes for CASGSGNTIYF.

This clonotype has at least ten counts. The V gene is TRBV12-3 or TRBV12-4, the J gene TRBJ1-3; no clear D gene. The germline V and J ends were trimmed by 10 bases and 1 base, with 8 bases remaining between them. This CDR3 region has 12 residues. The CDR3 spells CANVLSGNTIYF. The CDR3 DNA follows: TGTGCCAACGTATTATCTGGAAACACCATATATTTT.

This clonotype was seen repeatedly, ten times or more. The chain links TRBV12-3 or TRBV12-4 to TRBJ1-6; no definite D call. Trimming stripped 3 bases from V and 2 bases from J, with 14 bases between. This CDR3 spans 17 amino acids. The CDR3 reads CASSFEFRPPYNSPLHF. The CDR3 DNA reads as TGTGCCAGCAGTTTCGAATTTCGACCGCCCTATAATTCACCCCTCCACTTT.

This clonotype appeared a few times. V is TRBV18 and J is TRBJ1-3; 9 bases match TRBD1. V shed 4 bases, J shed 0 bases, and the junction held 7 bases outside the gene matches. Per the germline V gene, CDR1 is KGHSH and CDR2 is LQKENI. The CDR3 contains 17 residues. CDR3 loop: CASSRTGDPGSGNTIYF. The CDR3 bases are TGTGCCAGCTCACGGACAGGGGACCCGGGCTCTGGAAACACCATATATTTT.

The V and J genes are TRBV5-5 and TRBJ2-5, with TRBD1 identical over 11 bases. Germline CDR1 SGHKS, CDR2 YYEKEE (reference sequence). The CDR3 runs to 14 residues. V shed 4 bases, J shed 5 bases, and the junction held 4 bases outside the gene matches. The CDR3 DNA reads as TGTGCCAGCAGCCCGGACAGGGGGCATGAGACCCAGTACTTC. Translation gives CASSPDRGHETQYF.

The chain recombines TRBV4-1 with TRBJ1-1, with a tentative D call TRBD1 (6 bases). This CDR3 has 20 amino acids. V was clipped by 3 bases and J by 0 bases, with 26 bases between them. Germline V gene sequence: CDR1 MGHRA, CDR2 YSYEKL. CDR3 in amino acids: CASSHKTRDTTAVVNTEAFF. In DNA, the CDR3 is TGCGCCAGCAGCCATAAAACGAGGGACACCACCGCGGTGGTGAACACTGAAGCTTTCTTT.

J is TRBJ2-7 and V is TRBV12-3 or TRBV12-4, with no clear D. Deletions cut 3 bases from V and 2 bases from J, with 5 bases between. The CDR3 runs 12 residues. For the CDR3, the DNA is TGTGCCAGCAGTTTCCAAGCCTACGAGCAGTACTTC. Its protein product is CASSFQAYEQYF.

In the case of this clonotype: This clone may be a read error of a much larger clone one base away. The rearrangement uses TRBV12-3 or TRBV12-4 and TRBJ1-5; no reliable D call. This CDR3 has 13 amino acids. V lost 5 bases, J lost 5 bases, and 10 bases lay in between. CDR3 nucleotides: TGTGCCAGCAGTATGGTCGGGGATCAGCCCCAGCATTTT. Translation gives CASSMVGDQPQHF.

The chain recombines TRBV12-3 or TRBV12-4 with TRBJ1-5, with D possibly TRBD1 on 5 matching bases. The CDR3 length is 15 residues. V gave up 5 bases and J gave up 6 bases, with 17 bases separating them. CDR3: CASSPVEGPTQPQHF. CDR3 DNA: TGTGCCAGCAGTCCTGTAGAGGGACCTACTCAGCCCCAGCATTTT.

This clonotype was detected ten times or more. The CDR3 coding sequence is TGTGCCAGCAGTTACGATACTGAAGCTTTCTTT. It yields the protein CASSYDTEAFF. The chain has TRBV6-5 and TRBJ1-1, with no clear D. This CDR3 has 11 residues. V dropped 2 bases and J dropped 5 bases, with 3 bases sitting between them. Germline loops: CDR1 MNHEY, CDR2 SVGAGI.

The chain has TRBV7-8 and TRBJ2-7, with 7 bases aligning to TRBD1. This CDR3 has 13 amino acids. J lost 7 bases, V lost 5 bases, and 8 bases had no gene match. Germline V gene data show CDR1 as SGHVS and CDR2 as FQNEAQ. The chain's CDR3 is CASSRPQGREQYF. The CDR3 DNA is TGTGCCAGCAGCCGGCCACAGGGGAGAGAGCAGTACTTC.

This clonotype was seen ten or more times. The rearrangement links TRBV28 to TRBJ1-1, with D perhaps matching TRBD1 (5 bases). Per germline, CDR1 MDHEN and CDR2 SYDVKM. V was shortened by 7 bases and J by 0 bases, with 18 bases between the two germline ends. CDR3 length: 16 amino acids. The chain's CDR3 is CASTRTVGHVNTEAFF. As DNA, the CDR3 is TGTGCCAGCACCCGCACCGTCGGACACGTGAACACTGAAGCTTTCTTT.

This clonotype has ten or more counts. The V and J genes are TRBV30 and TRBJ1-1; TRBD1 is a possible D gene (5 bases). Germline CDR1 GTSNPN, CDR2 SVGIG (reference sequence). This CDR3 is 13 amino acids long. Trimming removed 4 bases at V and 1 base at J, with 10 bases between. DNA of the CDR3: TGTGCCTGGAATGGGGGAAGGAACACTGAAGCTTTCTTT. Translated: CAWNGGRNTEAFF.

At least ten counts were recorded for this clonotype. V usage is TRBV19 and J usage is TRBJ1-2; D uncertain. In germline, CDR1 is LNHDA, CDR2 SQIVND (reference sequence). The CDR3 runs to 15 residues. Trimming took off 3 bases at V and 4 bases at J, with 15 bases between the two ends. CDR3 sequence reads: CASSISQPRSYGYTF. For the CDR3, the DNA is TGTGCCAGTAGTATCTCACAGCCCAGGAGCTATGGCTACACCTTC.

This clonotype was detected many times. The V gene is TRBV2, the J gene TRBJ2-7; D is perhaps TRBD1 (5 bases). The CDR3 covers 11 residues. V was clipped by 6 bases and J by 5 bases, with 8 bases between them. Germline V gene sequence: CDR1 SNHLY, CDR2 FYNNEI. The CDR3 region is CASRLGDEQYF. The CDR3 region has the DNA TGTGCCAGCAGGCTAGGGGACGAGCAGTACTTC.

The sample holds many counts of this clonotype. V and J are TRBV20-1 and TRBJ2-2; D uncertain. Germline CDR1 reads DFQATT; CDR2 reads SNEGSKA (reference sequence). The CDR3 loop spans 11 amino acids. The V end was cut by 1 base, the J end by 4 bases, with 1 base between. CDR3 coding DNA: TGCAGTGCTAGAGGCACCGGGGAGCTGTTTTTT. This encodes CSARGTGELFF.

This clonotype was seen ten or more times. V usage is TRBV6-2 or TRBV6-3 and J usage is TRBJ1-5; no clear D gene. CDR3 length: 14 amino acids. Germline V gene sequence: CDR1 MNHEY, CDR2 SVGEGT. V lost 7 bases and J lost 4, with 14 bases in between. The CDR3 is CASNPGLRNQPQHF. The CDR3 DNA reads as TGTGCCAGCAATCCGGGTCTTAGGAATCAGCCCCAGCATTTT.